This entry describes one TCR beta chain. The time point: patch test 2, 6 weeks after DPC sensitization. Treatment specified: therapeutic diphenylcyclopropenone sensitization with weekly scalp DPC. This entry belongs to a study of human T cells and chemical hapten exposure. Germline V lookup: CDR1 DFQATT, CDR2 SNEGSKA (reference sequence). The length of the CDR3 is 16 residues. V lost 7 bases, J lost 4 bases, and 11 bases stayed unmatched. MiXCR, run by TCRdb on the RACE reads, gives a single entry per CDR3 protein. The data contain tens of thousands of distinct CDR3 sequences, approximately 10% of them singletons.

The sequences come from whole blood, collected in connection with sensitization to the hapten diphenylcyclopropenone (DPC). The rearrangement joins TRBV20-1 to TRBJ2-3; the match to TRBD2 covers 13 bases. This receptor was identified in a woman between 50 and 59 years old with alopecia areata. Some clones in this sample may be carry-over from other donors' samples. The CDR3 loop reads CSGALAGGPFSDTQYF. The CDR3 DNA follows: TGCAGTGGAGCACTAGCGGGAGGGCCTTTTTCAGATACGCAGTATTTT.